This T cell receptor (beta chain) was found in a study of shared clonotypes between healthy human individuals. Findings and limits, study-wide: Clonotype sharing among donors was expected to depend on sequencing depth. Non-shared clonotypes displayed generation probabilities falling below those of clonotypes present in all four donors.

Assay used: immunoSEQ multiplex PCR; TCRdb lists only in-frame clones, some missing. The sample comprises about 1.5 million clones, around 97% of which are singletons, and over 1% rests with the top ten. V shed 4 bases and J shed 3 bases, with 18 bases lying between them. This CDR3 is 16 amino acids long. Germline assignment: CDR1 MNHEY and CDR2 SMNVEV (reference sequence). The study drew its donors from healthy HIV-negative adults without recent acute infections or vaccinations. Naive CD45RA+ and memory CD45RA-negative subsets were split from CD4+ cells. For this clone: Its antigen is as yet unknown.

The chain is built from TRBV27 and TRBJ1-1; perhaps TRBD1 as D (6 bases). This sequence was found in a man in his thirties or forties in good health. Sequencing input: naive CD4+ T cells sorted from blood. The subset here: CD45RA+ positively selected. The CDR3 loop reads CASSWGKGGSDTEAFF. Here the CDR3 DNA reads TGTGCCAGCAGTTGGGGGAAGGGGGGCTCCGACACTGAAGCTTTCTTT.